The 18 T cell receptor beta chains below all came from one sample that was sequenced in a study of T cells in Graves' hyperthyroidism and ophthalmopathy. Amplification yielded TCR beta CDR3 regions, with RNA transcripts as the source. First-round RT-PCR of the TCR CDR3 relied on the HTBI primer set. TCRdb reanalysed the multiplex PCR reads using MiXCR and keeps one entry per CDR3 protein. This sample has approximately 620,000 distinct CDR3 sequences, with roughly 16% found just once. Source material: blood. Receptors originate from a woman aged 40 to 50 with Graves' ophthalmopathy.

This chain connects TRBV3-1 to TRBJ1-2; 9 bases agree with TRBD1. From germline, CDR1 is LGHDT and CDR2 YNNKEL (reference sequence). CDR3 length: 16 amino acids. The trim removed 0 bases at V and 7 bases at J, leaving 9 bases unmatched. The CDR3 DNA is TGTGCCAGCAGCCAAGATCCGGGACAGGGAGCTCTTGGCTACACCTTC. Translated: CASSQDPGQGALGYTF.

The sample holds many counts of this clonotype. This sequence joins TRBV20-1 and TRBJ1-1; possibly TRBD1 for D (6 bases). Germline V lookup: CDR1 DFQATT, CDR2 SNEGSKA (reference sequence). CDR3 length: 12 residues. V lost 4 bases and J 10 bases, leaving 16 bases between the germline ends. The DNA of the CDR3 is TGCAGTGCTAAGGGGGAGCCCGGTCCAGCTTTCTTT. This sequence encodes CSAKGEPGPAFF.

This clonotype was observed a single time. This sequence joins TRBV10-3 and TRBJ1-1; a weak D match, TRBD1 (5 bases). Germline assignment: CDR1 ENHRY and CDR2 SYGVKD. This CDR3 contains 16 residues. Trimming took off 3 bases at V and 1 base at J, with 15 bases between the two ends. The CDR3 DNA reads TGTGCCATCAGTGAAGTCAGGGAAGGTTGGAACACTGAAGCTTTCTTT. It codes for CAISEVREGWNTEAFF.

This clonotype appeared many times. The chain recombines TRBV6-1 with TRBJ1-4; a weak D match, TRBD1 (6 bases). This CDR3 spans 14 amino acids. V was cut by 8 bases and J by 7 bases, with 17 bases left in between. Germline CDR1 and CDR2: MNHNS and SASEGT. This CDR3 is CASAMTGFGEKLFF. The CDR3 nucleotides read TGTGCCAGCGCCATGACAGGTTTTGGTGAAAAACTGTTTTTT.

At least ten counts were recorded for this clonotype. J is TRBJ2-7 and V is TRBV3-1; 10 positions agree with TRBD2. This CDR3 spans 14 amino acids. V was pared by 4 bases and J by 4 bases, with 4 bases of the junction left unmatched. Germline values: CDR1 LGHDT, CDR2 YNNKEL (reference sequence). CDR3 loop: CASSRSSGSYEQYF. CDR3 sequence (DNA): TGTGCCAGCAGCCGTTCTAGCGGGAGTTACGAGCAGTACTTC.

The chain links TRBV10-2 to TRBJ1-1; 10 bases are a match to TRBD1. V lost 7 bases and J lost 4; bases outside the gene matches: 3. This CDR3 is 13 amino acids long. CDR1 WSHSY and CDR2 SAAADI come from the germline V gene. The CDR3 spells CASMTGGGTEAFF. The CDR3 nucleotides are TGCGCCAGCATGACAGGGGGCGGCACTGAAGCTTTCTTT.

This clonotype has a count of ten or more. A much larger clonotype is one base distant, so this may be a read error. The chain links TRBV3-1 to TRBJ2-1; D is unresolved. The germline CDR1 and CDR2 sequences are LGHDT and YNNKEL (reference sequence). The CDR3 covers 13 residues. Trimming pared 1 base from V and 5 bases from J, leaving 6 bases between. Here the CDR3 DNA reads TGTGCCAGCAGCCAAGTGGGGAACAATGAGCAGTTCTTC. Amino acid sequence: CASSQVGNNEQFF.

The V gene is TRBV5-6, the J gene TRBJ2-6; D uncertain. Per germline, CDR1 SGHDT and CDR2 YYEEEE. Trimming cost V 0 bases and J 0 bases, with 10 bases left between them. The CDR3 runs to 17 residues. The CDR3 DNA reads as TGTGCCAGCAGCTTGGGGTTGCAGGCCTCTGGGGCCAACGTCCTGACTTTC. As protein: CASSLGLQASGANVLTF.

V is TRBV4-1 and J is TRBJ2-3; 12 nucleotides align to TRBD2. Looked up from germline, CDR1 is MGHRA and CDR2 is YSYEKL. The ends lost 0 bases at V and 9 bases at J; junction bases unmatched: 10. CDR3 length equals 17 residues. In DNA, the CDR3 is TGCGCCAGCAGCCAAGAGTCCTTGACTAGCGGGAGTCTGACGCAGTATTTT. Protein sequence: CASSQESLTSGSLTQYF.

V and J are TRBV7-3 and TRBJ2-2; D perhaps matches TRBD2 (6 bases). The CDR3 totals 15 residues. Germline V CDR1 and CDR2: SGHTA, FQGTGA. The V gene lost 3 bases and the J gene lost 3 bases, with 11 bases spanning the gap. The DNA of the CDR3 is TGTGCCAGCAGCTTGGGGGGTCGGGACACCGGGGAGCTGTTTTTT. It yields the protein CASSLGGRDTGELFF.

This clonotype was counted at least ten times. The CDR3 reads CASSSADRGPETQYF. The CDR3 region has the DNA TGTGCCAGCAGTAGCGCGGACAGGGGCCCAGAGACCCAGTACTTC. The chain links TRBV6-1 to TRBJ2-5, with 9 bases aligning to TRBD1. Germline V gives CDR1 MNHNS, CDR2 SASEGT. V shed 5 bases, J shed 4 bases, and the junction held 8 bases outside the gene matches. This CDR3 is 15 amino acids long.

This clonotype occurred a few times. The chain recombines TRBV6-1 with TRBJ2-7, with D possibly TRBD2 on 5 matching bases. Deletions cut 3 bases from V and 0 bases from J, with 9 bases between. The CDR3 has 14 amino acids. Germline loops: CDR1 MNHNS, CDR2 SASEGT. The CDR3 sequence: CASSEEAFSYEQYF. The CDR3 DNA is TGTGCCAGCAGTGAGGAGGCGTTCTCCTACGAGCAGTACTTC.

This clonotype occurred a few times. V and J are TRBV9 and TRBJ2-2; D perhaps matches TRBD2 (5 bases). Germline CDR1 SGDLS, CDR2 YYNGEE. With 6 bases removed from V and 3 bases from J, the gap between germline ends came to 9 bases. The CDR3 has 13 residues. The CDR3 loop is CASTRDYTGELFF. The CDR3 DNA sequence: TGTGCCAGCACGAGGGATTACACCGGGGAGCTGTTTTTT.

This clonotype came up many times. This chain connects TRBV6-1 to TRBJ1-1; D call uncertain. CDR1 and CDR2 (germline): MNHNS, SASEGT. This CDR3 contains 13 residues. V was cut by 5 bases and J by 1 base, with 8 bases left in between. The DNA of the CDR3 is TGTGCCAGCAGTCAAGACCCGAACACTGAAGCTTTCTTT. This encodes CASSQDPNTEAFF.

This clonotype has more than one count but fewer than ten. This chain joins TRBV5-1 and TRBJ2-1; D could derive from TRBD1 or TRBD2 (6 bases each). The CDR3 totals 17 residues. Germline-derived CDR1 and CDR2 are SGHRS and YFSETQ. V lost 9 bases, J lost 0 bases, and 22 bases lay in between. In DNA form, the CDR3 reads TGCGCCACCACATCCAGCTCAGAGGGGGGCTCCTACAATGAGCAGTTCTTC. This codes for CATTSSSEGGSYNEQFF. Full variable domain (outside the CDR3, taken from reference TRBV5-1 and TRBJ2-1): KAGVTQTPRYLIKTRGQQVTLSCSPISGHRSVSWYQQTPGQGLQFLFEYFSETQRNKGNFPGRFSGRQFSNSRSEMNVSTLELGDSALYLCATTSSSEGGSYNEQFFGPGTRLTVL.

This clonotype has more than one count but fewer than ten. The chain has TRBV29-1 and TRBJ2-1, with 9 bases lining up with TRBD1. V shed 5 bases and J 8 bases; nucleotides not matched to a gene: 7. Germline assignment: CDR1 SQVTM and CDR2 ANQGSEA. The CDR3 is made up of 13 amino acids. The CDR3 nucleotides read TGCAGCGTTCCGGGACAGGGTGTCCATGAGCAGTTCTTC. This sequence encodes CSVPGQGVHEQFF.

This clonotype has just a few counts. The chain recombines TRBV27 with TRBJ1-5; TRBD1 aligns across 8 bases. The CDR3 contains 14 residues. Germline loops: CDR1 MNHEY, CDR2 SMNVEV (reference sequence). The V and J ends lost 3 bases and 6 bases, in that order; junction bases with no gene match: 4. The CDR3 nucleotides are TGTGCCAGCAGTTTGACAGGGGCCTTTCAGCCCCAGCATTTT. It translates to CASSLTGAFQPQHF.

This clonotype was seen many times. V usage is TRBV3-1 and J usage is TRBJ2-5; 11 positions agree with TRBD2. The length of the CDR3 is 16 residues. After removal of 3 bases from V and 5 bases from J, the junction contained 8 bases not matched to a gene. Looked up from germline, CDR1 is LGHDT and CDR2 is YNNKEL (reference sequence). In DNA, the CDR3 is TGTGCCAGCAGCCAGGTTAGCGGGAGGGGAATGGAGACCCAGTACTTC. Protein product: CASSQVSGRGMETQYF.